The 8 T cell receptor beta chains below all came from one sample that was sequenced in a study of tumor and adjacent non-tumor tissue in lung cancer. Three rounds of nested PCR, following a modified ARM-PCR protocol, produced the TCRbeta library. From the multiplex PCR reads, TCRdb called clonotypes with MiXCR, one entry per CDR3 protein. The sample lists approximately 77,000 distinct CDR3 sequences, more than 80% seen once, with approximately 51% in the top ten. RNA was extracted from bulk tissue without any cell sorting. More than 3 cm separated this lung sample from the edge of the tumor. What was sequenced was distant non-tumor lung tissue. Source of these receptors: a man between 60 and 75 years old with non-small cell lung cancer.

Comments on this clonotype: At one of its ends the junction is not consistent with the germline gene, which may arise from a read error. The V gene is TRBV6-2 or TRBV6-3, the J gene TRBJ1-1; no firm D call. Germline V CDR1 and CDR2: MNHEY, SVGEGT. The length of the CDR3 is 14 residues. The CDR3 coding sequence is TGTGCCTGCAGTTACCCCTATGGGAATACTGAAGCTTTCTTT. Amino acids: CACSYPYGNTEAFF.

The chain carries TRBV6-1 and TRBJ1-5; D remains ambiguous. This CDR3 has 14 residues. The germline V gene has CDR1 MNHNS and CDR2 SASEGT. The ends were cut back, 5 bases at V and 3 bases at J, with 11 bases in the middle. DNA for the CDR3: TGTGCCAGCAGTTGGCACAATATCAATCAGCCCCAGCATTTT. It codes for CASSWHNINQPQHF.

Worth noting for this clonotype: Possible read error: a much larger clone is one base away. The V and J genes are TRBV5-6 and TRBJ2-2; the D gene is possibly TRBD2 (6 bases). This CDR3 spans 14 amino acids. In germline, CDR1 is SGHDT, CDR2 YYEEEE. The CDR3 bases are TGTGCCAGCAGCTCCCTACAGGACACCGGGGGGCTGTTTTTT. Translating gives CASSSLQDTGGLFF.

A word on this clonotype: This likely comes from a read error, as the CDR3 has no conserved phenylalanine or tryptophan at its end. V is TRBV4-2 and J is TRBJ2-3; 9 nucleotides agree with TRBD2. The CDR3 extends over 17 amino acids. Germline lookup yields CDR1 LGHNA and CDR2 YNFKEQ. The junction had 10 bases not matched to a gene; V was cut back by 4 bases and J by 2 bases. The CDR3 sequence is CASSPLGGGGATDTQYI. In DNA, the CDR3 is TGTGCCAGCAGCCCCTTAGGTGGCGGGGGGGCCACAGATACGCAGTATATT.

About this clonotype: At one end, the junction sequence differs from germline, possibly due to a read error. V is TRBV11-3 and J is TRBJ2-5; the D gene could be TRBD1 or TRBD2 (6 bases each). Germline V gene data show CDR1 as SGHNT and CDR2 as YENEEA. CDR3 length: 17 residues. The CDR3 is CASSLGSRGGSRETQYF. CDR3 nucleotide sequence: TGTGCTAGCAGCTTAGGGTCCAGAGGGGGGTCCCGAGAGACCCAGTACTTC.

The CDR3 reads CASSDDKESYNEHFF. The CDR3, as DNA: TGTGCCAGCAGCGACGACAAAGAATCCTACAATGAACACTTCTTC. The chain is built from TRBV11-3 and TRBJ2-1; D is undetermined. From germline, CDR1 is SGHNT and CDR2 YENEEA. The CDR3 sequence is 15 residues long. Trimming shortened V by 5 bases and J by 16 bases, and 27 bases separated the two germline ends.

Notes on this clonotype: Germline and junction disagree at one end, which may indicate a read error. The chain is built from TRBV6-6 and TRBJ2-1; 11 nucleotides match TRBD2. The CDR3 has 17 residues. Germline CDR1 and CDR2: MNHNY and SVGAGI (reference sequence). This chain's CDR3 is CVSSYSVAGGLFNEHFF. Written as DNA, the CDR3 is TGTGTCAGCAGTTACTCGGTAGCGGGAGGGCTCTTCAATGAGCATTTCTTC.

In its sample, this clonotype was seen once. The junction differs from germline at one of its ends, possibly a read error. The chain carries TRBV12-3 or TRBV12-4 and TRBJ2-5; D may be TRBD1 or TRBD2 (5 bases each). CDR3 length: 17 residues. This CDR3 is CASSLELERKGQETQYF. The CDR3 region has the DNA TGTGCCAGCAGTTTGGAACTGGAGCGGAAGGGGCAAGAGACACAGTACTTC.